Presented here are 3 T cell receptor beta chains from one specimen sequenced in a study of beta chain features in type 1 diabetes. Sequenced material consisted of expressed TCRB transcripts (all of the isolated RNA was reverse transcribed). Using immunoSEQ multiplex PCR, the repertoire was profiled, and TCRdb retains in-frame clones only, with some absent. The data show about 140,000 clones, with 6.9% seen just once and roughly 1.4% held by the top ten. Sequenced input: central memory CD4+ T cells from blood. Receptors were obtained from a woman in her twenties or thirties in good health.

This clone came up a few times. The rearrangement links TRBV14 to TRBJ2-4; D remains unclear. The CDR3 is 14 residues long. The V end was cut by 1 base, the J end by 7 bases, with 11 bases between. CDR1 and CDR2 (germline): SGHDN, FVKESK. CDR3 sequence reads: CASSQGRRVNIQYF. CDR3 bases: TGTGCCAGCAGCCAAGGTAGGAGAGTGAACATTCAGTACTTC.

The chain employs TRBV25-1 and TRBJ1-2, with 10 bases aligning to TRBD1. Germline CDR1 and CDR2: MGHDK and SYGVNS. The V and J ends lost 4 bases and 2 bases, in that order; junction bases with no gene match: 4. The CDR3 contains 15 residues. The CDR3 spells CASSARDRGNYGYTF. Written as DNA, the CDR3 is TGTGCCAGCAGTGCCAGGGACAGGGGCAACTATGGCTACACCTTC.

The chain couples TRBV28 to TRBJ2-1; 7 bases agree with TRBD2. After removal of 7 bases from V and 8 bases from J, the junction contained 8 bases not matched to a gene. The CDR3 contains 13 residues. CDR1 MDHEN and CDR2 SYDVKM come from the germline V gene. CDR3 sequence: CASTQTSFHEQFF. The DNA for the CDR3 is TGTGCCAGCACCCAGACTAGCTTTCATGAGCAGTTCTTC.